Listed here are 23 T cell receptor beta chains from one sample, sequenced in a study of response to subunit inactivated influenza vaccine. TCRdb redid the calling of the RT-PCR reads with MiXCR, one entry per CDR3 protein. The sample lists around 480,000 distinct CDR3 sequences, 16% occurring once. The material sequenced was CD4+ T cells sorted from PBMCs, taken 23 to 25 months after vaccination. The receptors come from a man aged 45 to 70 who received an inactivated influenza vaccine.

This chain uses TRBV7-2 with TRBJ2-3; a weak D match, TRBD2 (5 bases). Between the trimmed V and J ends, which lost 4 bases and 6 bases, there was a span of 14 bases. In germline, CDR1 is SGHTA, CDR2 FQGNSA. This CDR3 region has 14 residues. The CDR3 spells CASSSRDLMDTQYF. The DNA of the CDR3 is TGTGCCAGCAGCTCTCGGGATTTAATGGATACGCAGTATTTT.

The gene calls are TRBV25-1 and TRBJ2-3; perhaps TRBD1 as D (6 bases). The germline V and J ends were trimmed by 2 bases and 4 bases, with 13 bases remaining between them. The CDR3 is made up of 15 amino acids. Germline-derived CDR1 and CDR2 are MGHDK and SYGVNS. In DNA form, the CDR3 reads TGTGCCAGCAGTGAAACAGGGATTATGGCAGATACGCAGTATTTT. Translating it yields CASSETGIMADTQYF.

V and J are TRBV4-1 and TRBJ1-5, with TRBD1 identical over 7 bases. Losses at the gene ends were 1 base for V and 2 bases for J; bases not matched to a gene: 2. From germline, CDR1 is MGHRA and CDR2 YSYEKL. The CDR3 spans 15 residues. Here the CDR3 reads CASSQGGQGNQPQHF. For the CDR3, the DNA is TGCGCCAGCAGCCAAGGAGGACAGGGCAATCAGCCCCAGCATTTT.

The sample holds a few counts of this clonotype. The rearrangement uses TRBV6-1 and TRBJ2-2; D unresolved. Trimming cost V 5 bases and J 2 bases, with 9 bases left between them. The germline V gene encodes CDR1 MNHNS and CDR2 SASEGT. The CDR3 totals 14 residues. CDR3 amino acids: CASSPIQNTGELFF. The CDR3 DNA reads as TGTGCCAGCAGTCCAATTCAAAACACCGGGGAGCTGTTTTTT.

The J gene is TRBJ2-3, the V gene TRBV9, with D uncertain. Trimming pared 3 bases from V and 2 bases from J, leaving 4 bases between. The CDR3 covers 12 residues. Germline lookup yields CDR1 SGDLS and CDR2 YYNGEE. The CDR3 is CASSATTDTQYF. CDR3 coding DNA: TGTGCCAGCAGCGCAACCACAGATACGCAGTATTTT.

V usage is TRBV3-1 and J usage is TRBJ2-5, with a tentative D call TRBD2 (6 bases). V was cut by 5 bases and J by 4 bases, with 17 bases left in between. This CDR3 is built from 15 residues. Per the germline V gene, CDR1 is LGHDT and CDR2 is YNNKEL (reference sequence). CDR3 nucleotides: TGTGCCAGCAGCAATAGGCTGGGGGGTGGAGAGACCCAGTACTTC. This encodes CASSNRLGGGETQYF.

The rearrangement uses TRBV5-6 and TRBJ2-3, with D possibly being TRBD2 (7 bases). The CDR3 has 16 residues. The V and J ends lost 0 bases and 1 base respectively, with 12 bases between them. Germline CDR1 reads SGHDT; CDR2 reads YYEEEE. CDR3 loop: CASSLVAGAGTDTQYF. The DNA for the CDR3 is TGTGCCAGCAGCTTGGTGGCGGGGGCAGGCACAGATACGCAGTATTTT.

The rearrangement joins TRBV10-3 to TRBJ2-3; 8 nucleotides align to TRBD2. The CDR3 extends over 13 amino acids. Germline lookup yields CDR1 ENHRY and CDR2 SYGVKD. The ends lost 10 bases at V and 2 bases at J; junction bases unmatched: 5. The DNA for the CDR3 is TGTGCCACCGAGCGGGAGTTCACAGATACGCAGTATTTT. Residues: CATEREFTDTQYF.

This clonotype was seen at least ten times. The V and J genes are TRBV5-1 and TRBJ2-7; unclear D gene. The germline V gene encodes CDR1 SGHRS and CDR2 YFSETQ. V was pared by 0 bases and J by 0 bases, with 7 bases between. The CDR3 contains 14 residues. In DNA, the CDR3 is TGCGCCAGCAGCTTGGTGGGGTCCTCCTACGAGCAGTACTTC. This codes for CASSLVGSSYEQYF.

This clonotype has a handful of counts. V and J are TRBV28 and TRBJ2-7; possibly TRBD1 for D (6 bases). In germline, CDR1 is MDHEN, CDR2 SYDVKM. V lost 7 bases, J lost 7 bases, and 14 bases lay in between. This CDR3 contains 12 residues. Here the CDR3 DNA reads TGTGCCAGCACCTTTGGGGGCAGAGAGCAGTACTTC. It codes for CASTFGGREQYF.

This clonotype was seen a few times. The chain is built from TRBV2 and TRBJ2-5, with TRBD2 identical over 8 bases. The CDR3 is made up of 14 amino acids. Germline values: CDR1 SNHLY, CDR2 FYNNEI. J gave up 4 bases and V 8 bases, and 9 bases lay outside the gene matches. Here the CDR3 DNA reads TGTGCCAGCGGCGGGAGGAGCGGGGGAGAGACCCAGTACTTC. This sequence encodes CASGGRSGGETQYF.

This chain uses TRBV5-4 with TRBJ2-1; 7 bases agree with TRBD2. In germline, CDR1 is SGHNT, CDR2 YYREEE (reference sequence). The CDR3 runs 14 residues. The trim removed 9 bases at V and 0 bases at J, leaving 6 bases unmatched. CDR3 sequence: CATGLAGSYNEQFF. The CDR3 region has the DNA TGTGCCACGGGGTTAGCGGGCTCCTACAATGAGCAGTTCTTC.

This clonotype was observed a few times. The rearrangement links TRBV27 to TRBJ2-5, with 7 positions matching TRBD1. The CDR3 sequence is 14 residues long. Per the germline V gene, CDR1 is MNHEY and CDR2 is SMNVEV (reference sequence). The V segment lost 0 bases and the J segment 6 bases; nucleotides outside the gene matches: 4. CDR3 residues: CASSLSNRGQTQYF. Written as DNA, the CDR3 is TGTGCCAGCAGTTTATCGAACAGGGGCCAGACCCAGTACTTC.

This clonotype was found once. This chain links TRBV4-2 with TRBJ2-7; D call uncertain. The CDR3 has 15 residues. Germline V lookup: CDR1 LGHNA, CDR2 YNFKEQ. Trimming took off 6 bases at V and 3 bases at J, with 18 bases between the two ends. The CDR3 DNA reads TGTGCCAGCAGTGTACAGAGAGAAGAGTACTACGAGCAGTACTTC. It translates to CASSVQREEYYEQYF.

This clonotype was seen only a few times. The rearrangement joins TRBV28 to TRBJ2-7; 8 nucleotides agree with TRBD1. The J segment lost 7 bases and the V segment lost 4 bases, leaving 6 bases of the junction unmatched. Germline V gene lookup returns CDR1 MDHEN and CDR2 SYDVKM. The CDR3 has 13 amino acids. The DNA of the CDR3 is TGTGCCAGCAGTTCTGGACAGGGCGGAGAGCAGTACTTC. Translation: CASSSGQGGEQYF.

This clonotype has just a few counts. The CDR3 region has the DNA TGTGCCAGCAGCGTAGCCGGCGGGGGGGGCACAGATACGCAGTATTTT. As protein: CASSVAGGGGTDTQYF. The chain uses TRBV9 and TRBJ2-3; 9 positions agree with TRBD2. CDR1 and CDR2 (germline): SGDLS, YYNGEE. Trimming removed 0 bases from V and 1 base from J; junction bases left unmatched: 3. This CDR3 comprises 16 residues.

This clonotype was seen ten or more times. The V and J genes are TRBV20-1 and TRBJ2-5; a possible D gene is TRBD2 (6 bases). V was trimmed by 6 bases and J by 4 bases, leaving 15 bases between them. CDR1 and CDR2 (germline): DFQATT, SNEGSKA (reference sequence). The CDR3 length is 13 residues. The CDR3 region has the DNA TGCAGTGCAGAGGGACTTCAGGGAGAGACCCAGTACTTC. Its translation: CSAEGLQGETQYF.

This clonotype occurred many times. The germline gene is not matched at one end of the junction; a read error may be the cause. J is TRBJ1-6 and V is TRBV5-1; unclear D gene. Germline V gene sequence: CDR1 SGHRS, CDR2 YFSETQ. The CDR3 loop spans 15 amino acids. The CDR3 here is CASSLGGSYNSPLHF. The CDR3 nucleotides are TGTGCCAGCAGTTTGGGAGGGAGCTATAATTCACCCCTCCACTTT. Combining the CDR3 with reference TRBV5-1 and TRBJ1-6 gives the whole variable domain KAGVTQTPRYLIKTRGQQVTLSCSPISGHRSVSWYQQTPGQGLQFLFEYFSETQRNKGNFPGRFSGRQFSNSRSEMNVSTLELGDSALYLCASSLGGSYNSPLHFGNGTRLTVT.

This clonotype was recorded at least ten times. Here the CDR3 DNA reads TGCGCCAGCAGCCAAGCTTATGAGCAGGGGCCAGATACGCAGTATTTT. Its protein is CASSQAYEQGPDTQYF. The V gene is TRBV4-3, the J gene TRBJ2-3, with a weak D call TRBD1 (6 bases). The germline CDR1 and CDR2 sequences are LGHNA and YSLEER. This CDR3 is built from 16 residues. Trimming removed 1 base at V and 4 bases at J, with 15 bases between.

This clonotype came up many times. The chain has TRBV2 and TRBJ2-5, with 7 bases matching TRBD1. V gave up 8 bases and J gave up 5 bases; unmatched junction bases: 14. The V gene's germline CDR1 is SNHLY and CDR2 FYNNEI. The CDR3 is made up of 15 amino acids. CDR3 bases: TGTGCCAGCGGGTCAGGGAACCAGGGGGTGGAGACCCAGTACTTC. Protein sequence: CASGSGNQGVETQYF.

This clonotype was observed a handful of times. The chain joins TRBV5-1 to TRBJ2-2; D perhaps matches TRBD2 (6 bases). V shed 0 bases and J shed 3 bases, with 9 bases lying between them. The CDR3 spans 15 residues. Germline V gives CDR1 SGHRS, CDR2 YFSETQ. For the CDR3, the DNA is TGCGCCAGCAGCTTGGCTCCGGGGGACACCGGGGAGCTGTTTTTT. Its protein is CASSLAPGDTGELFF.

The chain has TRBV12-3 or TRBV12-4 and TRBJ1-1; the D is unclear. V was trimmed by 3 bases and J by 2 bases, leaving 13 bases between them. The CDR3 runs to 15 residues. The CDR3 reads CASSFASSDNTEAFF. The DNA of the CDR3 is TGTGCCAGCAGTTTTGCCTCGTCGGACAACACTGAAGCTTTCTTT.

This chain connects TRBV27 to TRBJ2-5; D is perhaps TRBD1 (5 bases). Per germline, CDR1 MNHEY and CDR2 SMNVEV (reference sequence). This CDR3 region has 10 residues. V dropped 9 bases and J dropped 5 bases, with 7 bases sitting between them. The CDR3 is CARRGETQYF. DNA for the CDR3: TGTGCCAGAAGGGGTGAGACCCAGTACTTC.